The rows below give T cell receptor beta chains drawn from one sample of a study of CD8+ T cells in alopecia areata. Assay: immunoSEQ multiplex PCR; the TCRdb copy retains only in-frame clones and omits some. Of about 190,000 clones listed, 50% to 60% are singletons. Sequenced material: CD4+ T cells sorted from blood, taken at week 4, from a patient treated with tofacitinib. The source of these receptors is a human donor with alopecia areata. Both conserved end residues are part of each CDR3. A D gene is named only where the DNA matches it firmly. Clone size, where shown, is once, few, many, or a class for clones that have expanded.

clone size,V gene,D gene,J gene,CDR3 protein,CDR3 DNA
.,TRBV30,TRBD2,TRBJ2-3,CAWSRLAGSDTQYF,TGTGCCTGGAGTCGGCTAGCGGGATCAGATACGCAGTATTTT
few,TRBV6-5,TRBD1,TRBJ2-7,CASSYQGAYEQYF,TGTGCCAGCAGTTATCAGGGGGCCTACGAGCAGTACTTC
.,TRBV10-3,TRBD2,TRBJ2-3,CAIRGTSGRATDTQYF,TGTGCCATCAGGGGGACTAGCGGGAGGGCCACAGATACGCAGTATTTT
.,TRBV29-1,TRBD1,TRBJ1-1,CSVARDRGSTEAFF,TGCAGCGTCGCAAGGGACAGGGGAAGCACTGAAGCTTTCTTT
.,TRBV7-2,TRBD2,TRBJ2-1,CASIRSGSIREQFF,TGTGCCAGCATCCGCAGCGGGAGTATACGGGAGCAGTTCTTC
.,TRBV4-1,.,TRBJ2-5,CASSQDNGRQGFETQYF,TGCGCCAGCAGCCAAGATAACGGGAGACAGGGTTTCGAGACCCAGTACTTC
.,TRBV29-1,TRBD2,TRBJ2-1,CSAGTSSYNEQFF,TGCAGCGCCGGGACTAGCTCCTACAATGAGCAGTTCTTC
few,TRBV7-2,.,TRBJ2-7,CASSSSRVEQYF,TGTGCCAGCAGCTCGTCCAGGGTCGAGCAGTACTTC
.,TRBV7-9,TRBD1,TRBJ1-1,CASSPGTGFQRAAFF,TGTGCCAGCAGCCCGGGGACAGGCTTCCAACGGGCAGCTTTCTTT
.,TRBV29-1,.,TRBJ2-1,CSVEGAQSSYNEQFF,TGCAGCGTTGAAGGCGCCCAGAGCTCCTACAATGAGCAGTTCTTC
.,TRBV29-1,.,TRBJ2-3,CSTRVRNTDTQYF,TGCAGCACTCGTGTGCGGAACACAGATACGCAGTATTTT
.,TRBV30,.,TRBJ1-2,CAWSVRLANYGYTF,TGTGCCTGGAGTGTACGACTAGCTAACTATGGCTACACCTTC
.,TRBV2,TRBD1,TRBJ2-7,CASTPRDRAYEQYF,TGTGCCAGCACCCCCCGGGACAGAGCCTACGAGCAGTACTTC
.,TRBV2,TRBD2,TRBJ2-5,CASSVTSGSTMETQYF,TGTGCCAGCAGTGTTACTAGCGGGAGTACGATGGAGACCCAGTACTTC
.,TRBV18,.,TRBJ2-4,CASSPQGLDIQYF,TGTGCCAGCTCACCACAGGGGCTGGACATTCAGTACTTC
.,TRBV30,.,TRBJ2-5,CAWGDYIQYF,TGTGCCTGGGGCGACTATATTCAGTACTTC
.,TRBV29-1,.,TRBJ2-1,CSVRTMSSYNEQFF,TGCAGCGTCCGAACTATGAGCTCCTACAATGAGCAGTTCTTC
.,TRBV29-1,TRBD2,TRBJ2-1,CSVEAKLAGGEQFF,TGCAGCGTTGAAGCGAAACTAGCGGGAGGCGAGCAGTTCTTC
few,TRBV29-1,TRBD2,TRBJ2-3,CSVGRAASGSTDTQYF,TGCAGCGTCGGAAGGGCGGCTAGCGGTAGCACAGATACGCAGTATTTT
few,TRBV5-8,.,TRBJ2-7,CASSPRGSYEQYF,TGTGCCAGCAGCCCAAGGGGCTCCTACGAGCAGTACTTC
few,TRBV5-4,TRBD2,TRBJ2-1,CASYGGRSGRDYNEQFF,TGTGCCAGCTATGGAGGGCGAAGCGGGAGGGATTACAATGAGCAGTTCTTC
few,TRBV14,.,TRBJ2-7,CASSQDFDGRRTNF,TGTGCCAGCAGCCAAGACTTTGACGGGCGCCGTACCAACTTC
.,TRBV25-1,.,TRBJ1-1,CASSERRGLGAFF,TGTGCCAGCAGTGAGAGGAGAGGGCTGGGAGCTTTCTTT
.,TRBV5-1,.,TRBJ1-4,CASLRISYEKLFF,TGCGCCAGTCTGAGGATCAGCTATGAAAAACTGTTTTTT
few,TRBV7-6,.,TRBJ2-1,CASSLETSSRDEQFF,TGTGCCAGCAGCTTAGAAACCTCATCAAGGGATGAGCAGTTCTTC
few,TRBV11-2,.,TRBJ2-2,CASSSSGQQNTGELFF,TGTGCCAGCAGCTCATCGGGACAACAGAACACCGGGGAGCTGTTTTTT
medium-sized,TRBV7-2,.,TRBJ2-1,CASSFSYNEQFF,TGTGCCAGCAGCTTCAGCTACAATGAGCAGTTCTTC
.,TRBV18,TRBD1,TRBJ1-5,CASSPGDRGNQPQHF,TGTGCCAGCTCACCAGGGGACAGGGGGAATCAGCCCCAGCATTTT
few,TRBV7-6,.,TRBJ2-7,CASSPTRGEQYF,TGTGCCAGCAGCCCTACCCGGGGCGAGCAGTACTTC
.,TRBV28,.,TRBJ2-5,CASSPYRVPYF,TGTGCCAGCAGTCCGTACAGGGTGCCGTACTTC
once,TRBV29-1,TRBD2,TRBJ2-1,CSAPRGGGYNEQFF,TGCAGCGCTCCGCGGGGGGGCGGCTACAATGAGCAGTTCTTC
few,TRBV29-1,TRBD1,TRBJ2-7,CSVRQGQREQYF,TGCAGCGTCCGACAGGGACAGCGCGAGCAGTACTTC
few,TRBV30,TRBD2,TRBJ2-5,CAWSEVAGSQETQYF,TGTGCCTGGAGTGAGGTAGCGGGTAGTCAAGAGACCCAGTACTTC
.,TRBV11-2,.,TRBJ2-3,CASSLAGGVGTDTQYF,TGTGCCAGCAGCTTAGCTGGGGGAGTAGGCACAGATACGCAGTATTTT
.,TRBV27,.,TRBJ2-1,CASSLYWRAGGPYNEQFF,TGTGCCAGCAGTTTATATTGGCGAGCCGGAGGCCCCTACAATGAGCAGTTCTTC
.,TRBV5-1,TRBD2,TRBJ2-1,CASSWTPGLAVYNEQFF,TGCGCCAGCAGCTGGACCCCGGGACTAGCAGTTTACAATGAGCAGTTCTTC
.,TRBV4-3,.,TRBJ2-7,CASSQDFNRAPSYEQYF,TGCGCCAGCAGCCAAGATTTTAACAGGGCCCCCTCCTACGAGCAGTACTTC
.,TRBV7-2,.,TRBJ2-1,CASSPRTVYNEQFF,TGTGCCAGCAGCCCACGGACGGTGTACAATGAGCAGTTCTTC
.,TRBV4-1,.,TRBJ1-1,CASSQDQGAIGTEAFF,TGCGCCAGCAGCCAAGATCAAGGGGCGATAGGCACTGAAGCTTTCTTT
once,TRBV11-1,TRBD1,TRBJ1-2,CASSDRANYGYTF,TGTGCCAGCAGCGACAGGGCGAACTATGGCTACACCTTC
.,TRBV7-2,.,TRBJ2-5,CASSSLGRGETQYF,TGTGCCAGCAGCTCCTTGGGTAGGGGAGAGACCCAGTACTTC
.,TRBV5-4,.,TRBJ2-3,CASSLYVQGPTDTQYF,TGTGCCAGCAGCTTGTACGTGCAGGGGCCCACAGATACGCAGTATTTT